Below, 11 T cell receptor beta chains from the same sample are listed, as sequenced in a study of blood T cell repertoires in COVID-19. Profiled with immunoSEQ multiplex PCR; TCRdb holds only in-frame clones, not every one. Among around 160,000 clones listed, around 86% were seen once. Sequenced: peripheral blood. The receptors originated from a man between 60 and 70 years old with acute or convalescent COVID-19.

The rearrangement uses TRBV7-2 and TRBJ1-2, with 8 bases that match TRBD1. In germline, CDR1 is SGHTA, CDR2 FQGNSA. V lost 5 bases, J lost 5 bases, and 4 bases stayed unmatched. There are 13 residues in the CDR3. For the CDR3, the DNA is TGTGCCAGCAGCACGGGGACAGGTTATGGCTACACCTTC. Translation gives CASSTGTGYGYTF.

The chain carries TRBV5-1 and TRBJ2-7; TRBD2 matches 8 bases. Germline-derived CDR1 and CDR2 are SGHRS and YFSETQ. Trimming took 0 bases from V and 2 from J; bases not matched to a gene: 4. The CDR3 loop spans 15 amino acids. The CDR3 loop is CASSLGLATPYEQYF. Here the CDR3 DNA reads TGCGCCAGCAGCTTGGGACTAGCGACACCCTACGAGCAGTACTTC.

This chain joins TRBV2 and TRBJ1-5, with 9 positions matching TRBD1. After removal of 8 bases from V and 5 bases from J, the junction contained 1 base not matched to a gene. CDR3 length equals 12 residues. Germline V gene data show CDR1 as SNHLY and CDR2 as FYNNEI. The CDR3 protein is CASGQGYQPQHF. CDR3 nucleotides: TGTGCCAGCGGACAGGGGTATCAGCCCCAGCATTTT.

This chain connects TRBV13 to TRBJ2-6; TRBD1 matches at 7 bases. The CDR3 is 18 amino acids. V shed 0 bases and J 0 bases; nucleotides not matched to a gene: 5. Germline CDR1 is PRHDT and CDR2 is FYEKMQ (reference sequence). The CDR3 reads CASSLGPDRNSGANVLTF. For the CDR3, the DNA is TGTGCCAGCAGCTTAGGCCCGGACAGGAACTCTGGGGCCAACGTCCTGACTTTC.

The gene calls are TRBV2 and TRBJ2-3, with 12 positions matching TRBD2. Germline V lookup: CDR1 SNHLY, CDR2 FYNNEI. V shed 7 bases, J shed 10 bases, and the junction held 9 bases outside the gene matches. The CDR3 extends over 14 amino acids. In DNA form, the CDR3 reads TGTGCCAGCACCTTCGGGACTAGCGGGCTGGCGCAGTATTTT. Translating it yields CASTFGTSGLAQYF.

J is TRBJ2-1 and V is TRBV7-8; TRBD1 is a possible D gene (5 bases). In germline, CDR1 is SGHVS, CDR2 FQNEAQ. V was clipped by 6 bases and J by 10 bases, with 13 bases between them. The CDR3 runs to 12 residues. CDR3 DNA: TGTGCCAGCAGGCACGACAGAGAAGAGCAGTTCTTC. This encodes CASRHDREEQFF.

The V call is TRBV27, the J call TRBJ2-1; 11 nucleotides match TRBD2. This CDR3 spans 16 amino acids. The germline gives CDR1 MNHEY, CDR2 SMNVEV (reference sequence). V was pared by 2 bases and J by 3 bases, with 3 bases of the junction left unmatched. The CDR3 DNA reads as TGTGCCAGCAGTTTACTTCTAGCGGGGGGCTACAATGAGCAGTTCTTC. It codes for CASSLLLAGGYNEQFF.

This clone was counted a single time. This chain links TRBV14 with TRBJ2-3; TRBD2 matches at 7 bases. V was clipped by 0 bases and J by 4 bases; unmatched bases: 4. The V gene's germline CDR1 is SGHDN and CDR2 FVKESK. This CDR3 has 15 amino acids. The CDR3 DNA is TGTGCCAGCAGCCAAGATCGTGGGGGGGCAGATACGCAGTATTTT. It specifies CASSQDRGGADTQYF.

The gene calls are TRBV7-3 and TRBJ2-1; 12 nucleotides line up with TRBD2. Germline CDR1 is SGHTA and CDR2 is FQGTGA. The CDR3 length is 19 residues. V lost 1 base, J lost 5 bases, and 12 bases stayed unmatched. The DNA of the CDR3 is TGTGCCAGCAGCTTAATGCTAGCGGGAGGGCCCCGGGGAAACAATGAGCAGTTCTTC. Its protein product is CASSLMLAGGPRGNNEQFF.

The chain links TRBV18 to TRBJ2-6; D is unclear. Trimming took off 8 bases at V and 0 bases at J, with 14 bases between the two ends. The CDR3 extends over 16 amino acids. From germline, CDR1 is KGHSH and CDR2 LQKENI. This CDR3 is CASGSAANSGANVLTF. Here the CDR3 DNA reads TGTGCCAGCGGGTCGGCGGCCAACTCTGGGGCCAACGTCCTGACTTTC.

This clone has only a few counts. The chain recombines TRBV2 with TRBJ1-5, with D maybe TRBD1 (6 bases). CDR3 size: 12 residues. The V and J ends lost 3 bases and 14 bases respectively, with 14 bases between them. In germline, CDR1 is SNHLY, CDR2 FYNNEI. This CDR3 is CASSEGAALEHF. The CDR3 region has the DNA TGTGCCAGCAGTGAGGGGGCAGCCCTGGAGCATTTT.